The subject of this entry is one TCR beta chain. No antigen is known for it. This sample is part of a study of CD8 T cells in ankylosing spondylitis. Germline assignment: CDR1 SGDLS and CDR2 YYNGEE. The CDR3 is 15 amino acids. V lost 0 bases and J 4 bases, leaving 13 bases between the germline ends. Study-level findings and limits: As reported, disease-linked clones showed significant enrichment in matched ankylosing spondylitis synovial fluid.

TCRdb ran MiXCR on the 5' RACE reads and lists one entry per CDR3 protein. The top ten hold 4% of the sample, which has approximately 43,000 distinct CDR3 sequences, about 4% seen once. The sample comprised blood, either unsorted or a sorted T cell fraction (not recorded which). The rearrangement joins TRBV9 to TRBJ2-5, with D perhaps given as TRBD1 or TRBD2 (5 bases each). This clonotype was sampled from a female donor with ankylosing spondylitis or in good health (not recorded which). This CDR3 is CASSVVGVRGETQYF. CDR3 nucleotides: TGTGCCAGCAGCGTAGTGGGAGTGAGGGGAGAGACCCAGTACTTC.